This T cell receptor (beta chain) was retrieved from a study of blood T cell repertoires in COVID-19. Overall study context: Sources were T cells, B-cell-depleted T cells, or PBMCs; the material itself was cDNA or gDNA.

The protocol was immunoSEQ multiplex PCR, while the TCRdb copy is restricted to in-frame clones and leaves out a portion. The table lists around 250,000 clones, roughly 89% of them singletons. This clone was found once. The receptor comes from a woman in her thirties or forties who had recovered from COVID-19. The sequenced material came from peripheral blood.

This chain's CDR3 is CASSIMAGGGYTF. The CDR3 nucleotides read TGTGCCAGTAGTATAATGGCAGGGGGTGGCTACACCTTC. The chain has TRBV19 and TRBJ1-2; 7 bases are a match to TRBD1. Losses at the gene ends were 2 bases for V and 7 bases for J; bases not matched to a gene: 4. CDR3 length: 13 residues. Germline CDR1 reads LNHDA; CDR2 reads SQIVND (reference sequence). The full variable domain, with the rest looked up from reference TRBV19 and TRBJ1-2, is DGGITQSPKYLFRKEGQNVTLSCEQNLNHDAMYWYRQDPGQGLRLIYYSQIVNDFQKGDIAEGYSVSREKKESFPLTVTSAQKNPTAFYLCASSIMAGGGYTFGSGTRLTVV.